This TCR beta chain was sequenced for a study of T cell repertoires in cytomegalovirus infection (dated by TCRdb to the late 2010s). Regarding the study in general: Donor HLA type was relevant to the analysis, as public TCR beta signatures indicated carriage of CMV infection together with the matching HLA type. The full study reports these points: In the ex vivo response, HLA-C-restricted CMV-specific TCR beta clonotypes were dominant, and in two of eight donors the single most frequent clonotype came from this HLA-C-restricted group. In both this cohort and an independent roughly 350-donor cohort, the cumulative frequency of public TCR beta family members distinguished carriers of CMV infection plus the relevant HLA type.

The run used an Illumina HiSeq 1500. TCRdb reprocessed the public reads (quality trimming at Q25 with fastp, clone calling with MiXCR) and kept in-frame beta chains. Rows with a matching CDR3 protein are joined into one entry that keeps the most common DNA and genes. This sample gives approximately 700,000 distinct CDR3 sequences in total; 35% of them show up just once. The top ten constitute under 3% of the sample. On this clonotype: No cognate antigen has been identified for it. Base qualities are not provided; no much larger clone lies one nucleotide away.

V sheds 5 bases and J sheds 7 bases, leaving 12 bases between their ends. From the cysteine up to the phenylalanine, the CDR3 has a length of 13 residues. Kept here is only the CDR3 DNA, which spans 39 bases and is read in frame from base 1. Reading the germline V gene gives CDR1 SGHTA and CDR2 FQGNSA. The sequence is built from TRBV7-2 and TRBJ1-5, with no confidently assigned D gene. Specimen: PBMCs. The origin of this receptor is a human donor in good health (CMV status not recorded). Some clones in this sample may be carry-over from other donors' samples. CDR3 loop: CASSLQKNQPQHF. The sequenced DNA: TGTGCCAGCAGCCTACAAAAGAACCAGCCCCAGCATTTT.